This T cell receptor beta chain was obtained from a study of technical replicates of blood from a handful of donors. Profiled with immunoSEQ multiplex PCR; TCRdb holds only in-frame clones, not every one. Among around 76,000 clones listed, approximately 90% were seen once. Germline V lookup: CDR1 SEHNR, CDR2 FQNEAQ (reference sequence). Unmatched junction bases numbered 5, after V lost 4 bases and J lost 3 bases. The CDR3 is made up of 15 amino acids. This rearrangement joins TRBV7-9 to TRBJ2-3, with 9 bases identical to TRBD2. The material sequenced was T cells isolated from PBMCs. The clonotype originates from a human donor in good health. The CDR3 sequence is CASSSASGITDTQYF. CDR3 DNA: TGTGCCAGCAGCTCCGCTAGCGGGATAACAGATACGCAGTATTTT.